This T cell receptor (beta chain) was documented in a study of human thymus T cells (TCRdb year 2020). Regarding the research as a whole: The study used roughly eight infant thymus samples plus four related peripheral blood samples to characterize TCR alpha and beta repertoires. Donor ages ranged from about 6 to 244 days, and the cohort comprised about six male and a couple of female infants.

Turning to this clone: The antigen it binds to is not known. No base-level quality is on record; no much larger clone is a single base apart.

The immunoSEQ multiplex PCR assay was used to amplify the TCRB and TCRAD loci from a standardized quantity of quality-controlled genomic DNA. Amplicons spanned the V(D)J region at a length sufficient to cover the CDR3 and identify V and J genes. The amplicons were sequenced on an Illumina platform via the commercial immunoSEQ service. From the authors' description of their analysis: Corrections for primer bias and sequencing errors followed previously described methods, while TCRAD and TCRB definitions were based on the IMGT database. The repertoires were analysed using immunoSEQ Analyzer 3.0 and VDJTools for basic statistics, V/J segment usage, diversity estimates, rarefaction and pairwise overlap. Diversity was estimated with Chao1, ChaoE, Efron-Thisted, Shannon and inverse Simpson indices, and also on datasets down-sampled to the smallest sample. Repertoire overlap was determined by strict matching of CDR3 nucleotide sequence, V gene and J gene, and Jaccard-based multidimensional scaling clustering was applied. TCRdb holds this immuneACCESS table with in-frame rearrangements only. Some clones are missing; in checked studies, unresolved V genes explain under half, and the rest has no known cause. V, J and clone size reflect that table, while D and trimming were determined from the DNA. Recorded for this sample are more than 45,000 clones; about 93% of them occurred a single time. The top ten clones comprise 6% of the sample.

The research as a whole found: On average, approximately 790,000 unique TCRB clonotypes were obtained from thymus samples, compared with 70,000 to 90,000 from blood samples. Both the thymic and the peripheral blood repertoires appeared to show biased V and J gene segment usage.

Immunologically healthy infants undergoing open corrective cardiac surgery for congenital heart defects in Finland were used as donors. During surgery, a small roughly 0.5-1 mL aliquot of peripheral blood was collected from four of the eight donors. Genomic DNA from blood samples was extracted from all available leukocytes rather than from a fixed cell number. Erythrocytes were removed from blood with ACK lysis buffer, and the leukocytes were stored as pellets at -70 °C. Genomic DNA was extracted from frozen cell pellets with a QIAsymphony instrument. The CDR3 goes from the cysteine to the phenylalanine over 16 residues. The DNA shown is the 48-base CDR3, in frame from base 1. Based on the germline V gene (reference sequence), the CDR1 and CDR2 sequences are SEHNR and FQNEAQ. Germline trimming: 1 base from V, 3 bases from J; junction bases outside gene matches: 3.

Material for sequencing was blood. The receptor was isolated from a boy less than two years old with a congenital heart defect but otherwise immunologically healthy. Recombination linked TRBV7-9 to TRBJ1-3, with 10 junctional bases fitting TRBD1. The CDR3 protein is CASSLGGTGVGNTIYF. In nucleotide form, the sequence is TGTGCCAGCAGCTTAGGTGGGACAGGGGTTGGAAACACCATATATTTT.